This T cell receptor beta chain was sequenced in a study of cytomegalovirus exposure and HLA in healthy donors. Findings and limits, study-wide: Accurate prediction of HLA-A and HLA-B alleles (for most subjects) was reportedly achieved from TCR beta sequences. Researchers reported in a later analysis that a missense DCLRE1C variant was tied to TCR beta V- and J-gene trimming.

The V end was cut by 4 bases, the J end by 5 bases, with 20 bases between. Germline V gene data show CDR1 as MNHNS and CDR2 as SASEGT. The CDR3 runs to 16 residues. Primers for the PCR totalled 60 Vbeta and 13 Jbeta. Assay used: immunoSEQ multiplex PCR; TCRdb lists only in-frame clones, some missing. The table includes 170,000 or so clones, about four fifths detected once. It was healthy bone marrow donors who served as donors. As to this clone: Its antigen is not known.

The sample consisted of PBMCs. The J gene is TRBJ1-1, the V gene TRBV6-1; TRBD1 is a possible D gene (6 bases). The clonotype comes from a boy between 2 and 10 years old in good health and CMV-seronegative. The DNA of the CDR3 is TGTGCCAGCAGTGGGCAGGGGTTAAGAAGAGATACTGAAGCTTTCTTT. This sequence encodes CASSGQGLRRDTEAFF.